This section outlines one T cell receptor (beta chain) sequence together with its context. Its cognate antigen is unknown. These data originate in a study of shared clonotypes between healthy human individuals. The study, taken as a whole, reports: Among non-shared clonotypes, generation probabilities were lower than among those shared by all four donors.

The protocol was immunoSEQ multiplex PCR, while the TCRdb copy is restricted to in-frame clones and leaves out a portion. Seen here are over a million clones, around three quarters observed once, and the top ten hold 0.5% to 0.6%. Germline-derived CDR1 and CDR2 are GTSNPN and SVGIG (reference sequence). Trimming cost V 3 bases and J 6 bases; bases outside gene matches: 14. This CDR3 is 16 amino acids long. The source material was memory CD4+ T cells from PBMCs. Subset specified: CD45RA-negative fraction. This TCR was sampled from a man between 18 and 29 years old in good health. Some clones in this sample may be carry-over from other donors' samples. This sequence joins TRBV30 and TRBJ1-5, with TRBD1 identical over 7 bases. The CDR3 is CAWSAPGQDPRQPQHF. DNA of the CDR3: TGTGCCTGGAGCGCTCCCGGACAGGACCCCCGTCAGCCCCAGCATTTT.